This T cell receptor (beta chain) emerged from a study of blood T cells in healthy people across ages. Study-wide results and limits: Changes seen in expanded clonotypes were possibly confounded by donor CMV status left unknown. Naive T cell percentage by flow cytometry tracked strongly with beta diversity. Estimates of diversity drawn from one million T cells were considered underestimates.

As to this clonotype: Its target is not known.

The use of a sample-barcoded 5' primer and a J-beta primer mix characterized a second PCR of roughly 7 to 11 cycles. A template-switch adaptor that had 12 random nucleotides put a tag on each cDNA molecule. Each CDR3 protein is one row after TCRdb ran MiXCR on the 5' RACE reads. The sample records around 970,000 distinct CDR3 sequences, roughly 50% being singletons. CDR3 length: 18 residues. The V and J ends lost 3 bases and 5 bases respectively, with 26 bases between them. CDR1 is SGDLS, CDR2 YYNGEE, per germline. The chain links TRBV9 to TRBJ2-5; D perhaps matches TRBD1 (9 bases). The receptor comes from a woman aged 55-69 years in good health. The material sequenced was blood. The CDR3 loop reads CASSASQGAGTSWETQYF. CDR3 nucleotides: TGTGCCAGCAGCGCGTCACAGGGGGCCGGGACTAGTTGGGAGACCCAGTACTTC.